Presented here are 20 T cell receptor beta chains from one specimen sequenced in a study of blood T cell repertoires in COVID-19. Produced via immunoSEQ multiplex PCR; TCRdb's table is partial and in-frame only. Of approximately 350,000 clones listed, approximately 88% are singletons. Input material: peripheral blood. The receptor source for this set is a woman between 25 and 40 years old with COVID-19, enrolled during active disease.

Notes on this clone: In the same sample, other DNA sequences code for this CDR3. This chain connects TRBV4-1 to TRBJ1-1, with D possibly TRBD1 on 6 matching bases. The V end was cut by 3 bases, the J end by 1 base, with 6 bases between. This CDR3 has 13 residues. The germline CDR1 and CDR2 sequences are MGHRA and YSYEKL. The CDR3 region is CASSQTGNTEAFF. The CDR3 coding sequence is TGCGCCAGCAGCCAGACAGGGAACACTGAAGCTTTCTTT.

This rearrangement joins TRBV7-8 to TRBJ1-2, with 9 nucleotides matching TRBD1. The CDR3 runs 16 residues. CDR1 and CDR2 from the germline V gene are SGHVS and FQNEAQ. V shed 5 bases and J 4 bases; nucleotides not matched to a gene: 11. This CDR3 reads CASSNRDRDTSYGYTF. As DNA, the CDR3 is TGTGCCAGCAGCAACCGGGACAGGGACACCTCCTATGGCTACACCTTC.

V and J are TRBV4-3 and TRBJ2-5; 12 bases are a match to TRBD2. V shed 0 bases, J shed 4 bases, and the junction held 6 bases outside the gene matches. CDR1 and CDR2 from the germline V gene are LGHNA and YSLEER. CDR3 length equals 17 residues. This CDR3 reads CASSQDRASGGGETQYF. For the CDR3, the DNA is TGCGCCAGCAGCCAAGATCGGGCTAGCGGGGGGGGAGAGACCCAGTACTTC.

The V and J genes are TRBV2 and TRBJ2-1, with D possibly matching TRBD2 (6 bases). CDR3 size: 15 residues. Germline lookup yields CDR1 SNHLY and CDR2 FYNNEI. Trimming left V 2 bases short and J 2 bases short, with 10 bases between. The CDR3 spells CASSELGGTYNEQFF. The CDR3 DNA is TGTGCCAGCAGTGAACTCGGGGGTACCTACAATGAGCAGTTCTTC. Filled out from reference TRBV2 and TRBJ2-1, the complete variable domain reads EPEVTQTPSHQVTQMGQEVILRCVPISNHLYFYWYRQILGQKVEFLVSFYNNEISEKSEIFDDQFSVERPDGSNFTLKIRSTKLEDSAMYFCASSELGGTYNEQFFGPGTRLTVL.

This clone appeared a single time. The chain has TRBV12-3 or TRBV12-4 and TRBJ1-2; perhaps TRBD1 as D (6 bases). The CDR3 sequence is 13 residues long. V was clipped by 1 base and J by 8 bases, with 11 bases between them. The CDR3 loop reads CASSLGGRRGYTF. The DNA for the CDR3 is TGTGCCAGCAGTTTAGGGGGGCGTCGGGGCTACACCTTC.

This chain joins TRBV29-1 and TRBJ1-2, with a weak D call TRBD1 (5 bases). The germline gives CDR1 SQVTM, CDR2 ANQGSEA. Trimming removed 0 bases at V and 6 bases at J, with 8 bases between. This CDR3 region has 12 residues. The CDR3 coding sequence is TGCAGCGTTGAAGATCGGGGGAATGGCTACACCTTC. Its protein product is CSVEDRGNGYTF.

The rearrangement links TRBV18 to TRBJ2-2; no definite D call. Germline V gene sequence: CDR1 KGHSH, CDR2 LQKENI. Trimming left V 3 bases short and J 7 bases short, with 12 bases between. The CDR3 length is 14 residues. The CDR3 DNA reads as TGTGCCAGCTCACCCCGCGGTTCAGACGGGGAGCTGTTTTTT. Protein product: CASSPRGSDGELFF.

This chain connects TRBV1 to TRBJ2-1; the table gives TRBD2 as D, unverified against the DNA. TRBV1 is designated a pseudogene. The CDR3 runs 19 residues. The chain's CDR3 is CTSSQDQLAGAGTYNEQFF. CDR3 nucleotides: TGCACCAGCAGCCAAGATCAACTAGCGGGGGCCGGCACCTACAATGAGCAGTTCTTC.

The chain links TRBV4-3 to TRBJ2-3; 8 bases are shared with TRBD1. The germline CDR1 and CDR2 sequences are LGHNA and YSLEER. The CDR3 covers 17 residues. The V and J ends lost 2 bases and 1 base, in that order; junction bases with no gene match: 8. This CDR3 is CASSQSGTGQRTDTQYF. Written as DNA, the CDR3 is TGCGCCAGCAGCCAATCGGGGACAGGTCAGCGCACAGATACGCAGTATTTT.

V usage is TRBV7-9 and J usage is TRBJ2-5; D might be TRBD1 (6 bases). V was cut by 2 bases and J by 5 bases, with 9 bases left in between. The CDR3 is 13 residues long. CDR1 and CDR2 (germline): SEHNR, FQNEAQ (reference sequence). CDR3: CASSLQGRETQYF. The CDR3 nucleotides read TGTGCCAGCAGCTTACAGGGGCGCGAGACCCAGTACTTC.

This chain uses TRBV4-3 with TRBJ1-5; the match to TRBD1 covers 7 bases. The germline V gene has CDR1 LGHNA and CDR2 YSLEER. This CDR3 region has 14 residues. V dropped 5 bases and J dropped 1; count of bases not matched to a gene: 2. Here the CDR3 reads CASSMDRSNQPQHF. In DNA, the CDR3 is TGCGCCAGCAGCATGGACAGGAGCAATCAGCCCCAGCATTTT.

This chain connects TRBV5-4 to TRBJ2-1, with D possibly matching TRBD2 (5 bases). V shed 1 base and J shed 2 bases, with 10 bases lying between them. Germline V gene sequence: CDR1 SGHNT, CDR2 YYREEE (reference sequence). The CDR3 runs to 15 residues. The CDR3 spells CASSLSLATYNEQFF. The DNA for the CDR3 is TGTGCCAGCAGCTTGAGTCTAGCAACCTACAATGAGCAGTTCTTC.

The gene calls are TRBV10-3 and TRBJ2-2, with D tentatively TRBD1 (6 bases). Trimming shortened V by 6 bases and J by 4 bases, and 12 bases separated the two germline ends. The CDR3 covers 14 residues. Germline CDR1 ENHRY, CDR2 SYGVKD. The CDR3 spells CAIREQGTTGELFF. The CDR3 DNA follows: TGTGCCATCAGGGAACAGGGAACCACCGGGGAGCTGTTTTTT.

The V gene is TRBV4-3, the J gene TRBJ1-2; 7 bases match TRBD1. The CDR3 totals 14 residues. Per the germline V gene, CDR1 is LGHNA and CDR2 is YSLEER. After removal of 3 bases from V and 5 bases from J, the junction contained 6 bases not matched to a gene. CDR3: CASSHQGQEYGYTF. The CDR3 DNA reads TGCGCCAGCAGCCATCAAGGACAGGAGTATGGCTACACCTTC.

The J gene is TRBJ1-2, the V gene TRBV19; 8 nucleotides align to TRBD1. The germline V gene has CDR1 LNHDA and CDR2 SQIVND (reference sequence). The CDR3 consists of 14 residues. V lost 5 bases to trimming and J lost 6 bases; unmatched junction nucleotides: 8. CDR3 coding DNA: TGTGCCAGTAGTGCCCGACAGGGGAATCATGGCTACACCTTC. Protein: CASSARQGNHGYTF.

This clone has only a few counts. The chain employs TRBV19 and TRBJ1-4; 9 bases match TRBD1. Germline loops: CDR1 LNHDA, CDR2 SQIVND (reference sequence). The CDR3 covers 14 residues. V lost 8 bases, J lost 6 bases, and 7 bases stayed unmatched. CDR3 in amino acids: CASEPGQGDEKLFF. The CDR3 DNA reads as TGTGCCAGTGAACCGGGACAGGGTGATGAAAAACTGTTTTTT. Full variable domain (rest looked up from reference TRBV19 and TRBJ1-4): DGGITQSPKYLFRKEGQNVTLSCEQNLNHDAMYWYRQDPGQGLRLIYYSQIVNDFQKGDIAEGYSVSREKKESFPLTVTSAQKNPTAFYLCASEPGQGDEKLFFGSGTQLSVL.

The V and J genes are TRBV6-6 and TRBJ2-2, with 7 bases lining up with TRBD2. V was clipped by 6 bases and J by 6 bases; unmatched bases: 10. The CDR3 runs 15 residues. Germline-derived CDR1 and CDR2 are MNHNY and SVGAGI (reference sequence). The CDR3 nucleotides read TGTGCCAGCAGAACGCTGGGGGGGGAAGCCGGGGAGCTGTTTTTT. Its translation: CASRTLGGEAGELFF.

The chain has TRBV13 and TRBJ2-1; TRBD2 agrees at 11 bases. V lost 4 bases and J lost 4; bases outside the gene matches: 12. Germline V CDR1 and CDR2: PRHDT, FYEKMQ (reference sequence). There are 18 residues in the CDR3. As DNA, the CDR3 is TGTGCCAGCAGCTCAACCGAGGGTGGGACTAGCGGATACAATGAGCAGTTCTTC. Translating it yields CASSSTEGGTSGYNEQFF.

The chain's CDR3 is CAISEASGSMETQYF. DNA of the CDR3: TGTGCCATCAGTGAGGCTAGCGGGAGTATGGAGACCCAGTACTTC. The rearrangement joins TRBV10-3 to TRBJ2-5; TRBD2 agrees at 10 bases. V lost 2 bases, J lost 5 bases, and 5 bases stayed unmatched. Germline V gene data show CDR1 as ENHRY and CDR2 as SYGVKD. The CDR3 is made up of 15 amino acids.

The V and J genes are TRBV5-1 and TRBJ1-1; no clear D gene. Germline V gives CDR1 SGHRS, CDR2 YFSETQ. V was pared by 1 base and J by 1 base, with 8 bases between. There are 14 residues in the CDR3. The CDR3 protein is CASSLIQRNTEAFF. The CDR3 DNA sequence: TGCGCCAGCAGCTTGATACAGAGGAACACTGAAGCTTTCTTT.